These 22 T cell receptor beta chains were all obtained from the same sample, sequenced in a study of radiation and T cells in renal cell carcinoma. The table came from immunoSEQ multiplex PCR; TCRdb's copy has only in-frame clones and leaves some out. The sample yields 120,000 or so clones, around 85% seen once. The time point here: blood 2 weeks post-SBRT. Treatment here: 15 Gy SBRT to primary tumor, nephrectomy 4 weeks later. Sequences were derived from blood, sampled from a patient whose treatment included radiotherapy and nephrectomy. The receptors originated from a man between 50 and 59 years old with renal cell carcinoma.

The V gene is TRBV6-6, the J gene TRBJ2-1; D unresolved. V gave up 6 bases and J gave up 4 bases, with 16 bases separating them. The germline gives CDR1 MNHNY, CDR2 SVGAGI (reference sequence). The CDR3 totals 15 residues. CDR3 DNA: TGTGCCAGCAGCCGCACAAGCTACGCATACAATGAGCAGTTCTTC. This sequence encodes CASSRTSYAYNEQFF.

The chain is built from TRBV7-2 and TRBJ1-5; the D is unclear. Germline V gene sequence: CDR1 SGHTA, CDR2 FQGNSA. The CDR3 is made up of 13 amino acids. V was clipped by 0 bases and J by 7 bases, with 7 bases between them. This CDR3 reads CASSLAAWQPQHF. In DNA, the CDR3 is TGTGCCAGCAGCTTAGCGGCGTGGCAGCCCCAGCATTTT.

This chain connects TRBV29-1 to TRBJ1-3; D remains ambiguous. Germline-derived CDR1 and CDR2 are SQVTM and ANQGSEA. Deletions cut 6 bases from V and 0 bases from J, with 12 bases between. The CDR3 sequence is 14 residues long. The CDR3 sequence is CSVVGINSGNTIYF. In nucleotides, the CDR3 is TGCAGCGTGGTCGGAATAAACTCTGGAAACACCATATATTTT.

The chain couples TRBV5-1 to TRBJ2-1; possible D gene TRBD2, 7 bases. The V end was cut by 4 bases, the J end by 7 bases, with 15 bases between. This CDR3 has 14 amino acids. Germline V gives CDR1 SGHRS, CDR2 YFSETQ. The CDR3 DNA reads TGCGCCAGCAGCCCGGGCGGGGGCATAAATGAGCAGTTCTTC. Translating gives CASSPGGGINEQFF.

In this sample, this clone turned up a few times. The chain carries TRBV5-4 and TRBJ2-5; 7 bases agree with TRBD2. J lost 4 bases, V lost 0 bases, and 3 bases had no gene match. The CDR3 is made up of 14 amino acids. Germline-derived CDR1 and CDR2 are SGHNT and YYREEE (reference sequence). CDR3 DNA: TGTGCCAGCAGCTTGGGCGGGGGATCAGAGACCCAGTACTTC. Its translation is CASSLGGGSETQYF.

Of note for this clone: This CDR3 is missing its conserved last phenylalanine or tryptophan, likely due to a read error. The DNA is omitted, as the CDR3 cannot be located on it reliably, and the CDR3 follows TCRdb's listing. The chain joins TRBV28 to TRBJ2-7; the table's D call of TRBD2 was not tested on the DNA. With termini counted, the CDR3 has 14 amino acids. CDR1 is MDHEN, CDR2 SYDVKM, per germline. The CDR3 loop is CASSSTPESTRDSL.

The chain recombines TRBV4-1 with TRBJ1-3; TRBD1 matches 8 bases. The germline CDR1 and CDR2 sequences are MGHRA and YSYEKL. This CDR3 has 17 residues. The junction had 8 bases not matched to a gene; V was cut back by 2 bases and J by 2 bases. As DNA, the CDR3 is TGCGCCAGCAGCCAACGTGTGCAGGGGGCGGCTGGAAACACCATATATTTT. Amino acid sequence: CASSQRVQGAAGNTIYF.

The chain carries TRBV27 and TRBJ2-7; D may correspond to TRBD1 or TRBD2 (5 bases each). Trimming removed 2 bases at V and 2 bases at J, with 7 bases between. Germline values: CDR1 MNHEY, CDR2 SMNVEV (reference sequence). CDR3 length: 13 residues. This chain's CDR3 is CASSLRGAYEQYF. The CDR3 nucleotides read TGTGCCAGCAGTTTAAGGGGAGCCTACGAGCAGTACTTC.

The chain joins TRBV14 to TRBJ2-1; TRBD2 might be the D (6 bases). Germline CDR1 and CDR2: SGHDN and FVKESK. The V end was cut by 6 bases, the J end by 0 bases, with 27 bases between. The CDR3 is 20 amino acids. The chain's CDR3 is CASRPRTDYSLISSYNEQFF. The CDR3 nucleotides read TGTGCCAGCAGACCCCGGACGGACTACTCATTAATTAGCTCCTACAATGAGCAGTTCTTC.

A few counts support this clone. The chain links TRBV4-3 to TRBJ2-1; TRBD2 matches 13 bases. This CDR3 is 16 amino acids long. Losses at the gene ends were 2 bases for V and 4 bases for J; bases not matched to a gene: 2. Germline-derived CDR1 and CDR2 are LGHNA and YSLEER. The CDR3 loop is CASSQSLAGGYNEQFF. Written as DNA, the CDR3 is TGCGCCAGCAGCCAATCACTAGCGGGGGGGTACAATGAGCAGTTCTTC.

J is TRBJ1-2 and V is TRBV5-1, with TRBD1 as a possible D gene (6 bases). CDR3 size: 14 residues. Germline CDR1 SGHRS, CDR2 YFSETQ. Trimming took off 0 bases at V and 8 bases at J, with 14 bases between the two ends. CDR3: CASSLEGELGGYTF. CDR3 in DNA: TGCGCCAGCAGCTTGGAGGGGGAGCTGGGAGGCTACACCTTC.

The gene calls are TRBV2 and TRBJ1-5, with a tentative D call TRBD1 (5 bases). CDR1 SNHLY and CDR2 FYNNEI come from the germline V gene. V was clipped by 9 bases and J by 6 bases, with 18 bases between them. The CDR3 runs to 14 residues. The CDR3 protein is CASNVRGRGQPQHF. CDR3 sequence (DNA): TGTGCCAGTAACGTCCGGGGTAGGGGTCAGCCCCAGCATTTT.

V usage is TRBV19 and J usage is TRBJ1-2; 11 nucleotides align to TRBD1. CDR3 length equals 15 residues. With V trimmed by 6 bases and J by 7 bases, 10 bases remained unmatched. CDR1 is LNHDA, CDR2 SQIVND, per germline (reference sequence). CDR3 amino acids: CASSHRGQGGFGYTF. The CDR3 region has the DNA TGTGCCAGTAGCCACCGGGGACAGGGGGGATTTGGCTACACCTTC.

The table lists this clone with many counts. V gene TRBV29-1 combines with J gene TRBJ1-4; D call uncertain. The CDR3 extends over 13 amino acids. Trimming removed 6 bases at V and 6 bases at J, with 14 bases between. Looked up from germline, CDR1 is SQVTM and CDR2 is ANQGSEA. The CDR3 spells CSVETSADEKLFF. CDR3 in DNA: TGCAGCGTCGAGACCTCGGCGGATGAAAAACTGTTTTTT.

The genes are TRBV5-1 and TRBJ1-2, with 7 bases identical to TRBD1. CDR3 length: 16 residues. The germline V gene has CDR1 SGHRS and CDR2 YFSETQ. V was clipped by 3 bases and J by 5 bases; unmatched bases: 13. CDR3: CASSWGTTGTIYGYTF. CDR3 DNA sequence: TGCGCCAGCAGCTGGGGGACGACAGGGACCATTTATGGCTACACCTTC. The full variable domain, with the rest looked up from reference TRBV5-1 and TRBJ1-2, is KAGVTQTPRYLIKTRGQQVTLSCSPISGHRSVSWYQQTPGQGLQFLFEYFSETQRNKGNFPGRFSGRQFSNSRSEMNVSTLELGDSALYLCASSWGTTGTIYGYTFGSGTRLTVV.

The rearrangement links TRBV5-1 to TRBJ2-5; D is uncertain. Between the trimmed V and J ends, which lost 0 bases and 2 bases, there was a span of 8 bases. Germline assignment: CDR1 SGHRS and CDR2 YFSETQ. CDR3 length: 14 residues. The CDR3: CASSLVGSQETQYF. CDR3 DNA sequence: TGCGCCAGCAGCTTGGTTGGGTCTCAAGAGACCCAGTACTTC. The whole variable domain, filled in from reference TRBV5-1 and TRBJ2-5, reads KAGVTQTPRYLIKTRGQQVTLSCSPISGHRSVSWYQQTPGQGLQFLFEYFSETQRNKGNFPGRFSGRQFSNSRSEMNVSTLELGDSALYLCASSLVGSQETQYFGPGTRLLVL.

In the case of this clone: Other nucleotide sequences in the sample specify the same CDR3. CDR3 sequence reads: CSSGQDHSYNEQFF. CDR3 DNA sequence: TGCAGCTCGGGGCAGGACCACTCCTACAATGAGCAGTTCTTC. This chain uses TRBV29-1 with TRBJ2-1; D assignment may be TRBD1 or TRBD2 (5 bases each). The CDR3 has 14 residues. Germline values: CDR1 SQVTM, CDR2 ANQGSEA. The V and J ends lost 8 bases and 0 bases respectively, with 14 bases between them.

The chain employs TRBV5-1 and TRBJ2-3; maybe TRBD1 (6 bases). Trimming took 1 base from V and 1 from J, leaving 7 bases between them. The germline CDR1 and CDR2 sequences are SGHRS and YFSETQ. This CDR3 comprises 14 residues. CDR3 sequence reads: CASSLHRGTDTQYF. CDR3 bases: TGCGCCAGCAGCTTGCACAGGGGCACAGATACGCAGTATTTT. The whole variable domain, filled in from reference TRBV5-1 and TRBJ2-3, reads KAGVTQTPRYLIKTRGQQVTLSCSPISGHRSVSWYQQTPGQGLQFLFEYFSETQRNKGNFPGRFSGRQFSNSRSEMNVSTLELGDSALYLCASSLHRGTDTQYFGPGTRLTVL.

V gene TRBV2 combines with J gene TRBJ2-2, with D possibly TRBD1 on 6 matching bases. CDR3 length equals 15 residues. V was pared by 7 bases and J by 6 bases, with 18 bases between. The germline CDR1 and CDR2 sequences are SNHLY and FYNNEI. CDR3 sequence (DNA): TGTGCCAGCAAGCTACAGGGTGTTCCGGCCGGGGAGCTGTTTTTT. Its translation is CASKLQGVPAGELFF.

The chain is built from TRBV4-3 and TRBJ1-2, with a possible D match to TRBD1 (6 bases). Per germline, CDR1 LGHNA and CDR2 YSLEER. The CDR3 covers 15 residues. Trimming pared 0 bases from V and 8 bases from J, leaving 16 bases between. The CDR3 loop reads CASSQDGGAVWGYTF. CDR3 sequence (DNA): TGCGCCAGCAGCCAAGATGGGGGGGCAGTTTGGGGCTACACCTTC.

The chain couples TRBV7-9 to TRBJ2-7; 7 bases are shared with TRBD1. The CDR3 covers 16 residues. Germline lookup yields CDR1 SEHNR and CDR2 FQNEAQ (reference sequence). V lost 3 bases, J lost 1 base, and 9 bases stayed unmatched. This CDR3 is CASSFVTGVLSYEQYF. The CDR3, as DNA: TGTGCCAGCAGCTTTGTCACAGGGGTCCTATCCTACGAGCAGTACTTC. Supplemented by reference TRBV7-9 and TRBJ2-7, the full variable domain reads DTGVSQNPRHKITKRGQNVTFRCDPISEHNRLYWYRQTLGQGPEFLTYFQNEAQLEKSRLLSDRFSAERPKGSFSTLEIQRTEQGDSAMYLCASSFVTGVLSYEQYFGPGTRLTVT.

This chain links TRBV6-6 with TRBJ1-5; 8 bases are shared with TRBD1. Germline CDR1 MNHNY, CDR2 SVGAGI (reference sequence). The CDR3 extends over 15 amino acids. V lost 5 bases to trimming and J lost 1 base; unmatched junction nucleotides: 4. The CDR3 region has the DNA TGTGCCAGCAGTATCCGGGACAGGAGCAATCAGCCCCAGCATTTT. Translation: CASSIRDRSNQPQHF.